Listed here are 11 T cell receptor beta chains from one sample, sequenced in a study of CD8+ T cells in alopecia areata. The authors extracted RNA and reverse transcribed it into cDNA as the sequencing template. Profiled with immunoSEQ multiplex PCR; TCRdb holds only in-frame clones, not every one. The repertoire consists of about 150,000 clones, with 45% to 60% occurring once and the leading ten covering over 4%. Sequenced input: CD4+ T cells sorted from blood. Receptor source: a human donor in good health.

This chain links TRBV18 with TRBJ2-5, with 8 bases fitting TRBD1. This CDR3 comprises 14 residues. The V gene end was trimmed by 3 bases and the J gene end by 3 bases; junction bases not matched to a gene: 3. CDR1 and CDR2 from the germline V gene are KGHSH and LQKENI. The CDR3 DNA reads as TGTGCCAGCTCACCGGGACAGGTGAAAGAGACCCAGTACTTC. This translates into CASSPGQVKETQYF.

This sequence joins TRBV2 and TRBJ1-2; TRBD1 might be the D (6 bases). V lost 4 bases and J lost 8, with 11 bases in between. Germline V gene sequence: CDR1 SNHLY, CDR2 FYNNEI. This CDR3 contains 12 residues. The CDR3 loop reads CASSVRGLGYTF. In DNA, the CDR3 is TGTGCCAGCAGTGTGAGGGGGTTGGGCTACACCTTC. Full variable domain (missing parts from reference TRBV2 and TRBJ1-2): EPEVTQTPSHQVTQMGQEVILRCVPISNHLYFYWYRQILGQKVEFLVSFYNNEISEKSEIFDDQFSVERPDGSNFTLKIRSTKLEDSAMYFCASSVRGLGYTFGSGTRLTVV.

This sequence joins TRBV25-1 and TRBJ1-4; D is perhaps TRBD1 (5 bases). V was clipped by 5 bases and J by 5 bases, with 15 bases between them. The CDR3 length is 15 residues. From germline, CDR1 is MGHDK and CDR2 SYGVNS. The CDR3 DNA sequence: TGTGCCAGCAGTCCTAGGGCGGGGCTGAATGAAAAACTGTTTTTT. As protein: CASSPRAGLNEKLFF.

This chain joins TRBV28 and TRBJ2-7; the D is unclear. The length of the CDR3 is 16 residues. V was cut by 1 base and J by 0 bases, with 13 bases left in between. The germline V gene encodes CDR1 MDHEN and CDR2 SYDVKM. CDR3 sequence (DNA): TGTGCCAGCAGTTTATTCGGACGGCTTGACTCCTACGAGCAGTACTTC. Its translation: CASSLFGRLDSYEQYF.

The gene calls are TRBV6-1 and TRBJ1-4; D perhaps matches TRBD1 (6 bases). Germline assignment: CDR1 MNHNS and CDR2 SASEGT. The CDR3 runs 14 residues. V was clipped by 6 bases and J by 0 bases, with 8 bases between them. The CDR3: CASRTGPTNEKLFF. The CDR3 DNA reads TGTGCCAGCAGGACAGGTCCAACTAATGAAAAACTGTTTTTT.

The chain has TRBV5-4 and TRBJ2-2; D unresolved. Germline loops: CDR1 SGHNT, CDR2 YYREEE (reference sequence). Trimming removed 4 bases at V and 5 bases at J, with 3 bases between. This CDR3 comprises 11 residues. CDR3 loop: CASSQTGELFF. The DNA for the CDR3 is TGTGCCAGCAGCCAAACCGGGGAGCTGTTTTTT. Supplemented by reference TRBV5-4 and TRBJ2-2, the full variable domain reads ETGVTQSPTHLIKTRGQQVTLRCSSQSGHNTVSWYQQALGQGPQFIFQYYREEENGRGNFPPRFSGLQFPNYSSELNVNALELDDSALYLCASSQTGELFFGEGSRLTVL.

This clone was counted between two and nine times. CDR3 nucleotides: TGTGCCAGCAGCTTAACAGGGCCCAACTCTGGAAACACCATATATTTT. It specifies CASSLTGPNSGNTIYF. The chain links TRBV7-2 to TRBJ1-3, with D perhaps matching TRBD1 (6 bases). This CDR3 comprises 16 residues. V was clipped by 2 bases and J by 0 bases, with 11 bases between them. Germline V lookup: CDR1 SGHTA, CDR2 FQGNSA.

CDR3 region: CASSASRMGQPQHF. The CDR3 DNA reads as TGTGCCAGCAGCGCTAGTAGGATGGGACAGCCCCAGCATTTT. The V and J genes are TRBV11-2 and TRBJ1-5; D is unresolved. The germline V gene has CDR1 SGHAT and CDR2 FQNNGV. The CDR3 covers 14 residues. Trimming left V 5 bases short and J 7 bases short, with 15 bases between.

The chain couples TRBV27 to TRBJ1-5; no clear D. Trimming took off 6 bases at V and 4 bases at J, with 13 bases between the two ends. Per the germline V gene, CDR1 is MNHEY and CDR2 is SMNVEV (reference sequence). The CDR3 runs to 14 residues. The CDR3 region has the DNA TGTGCCAGCAGCCCTATCGGCCGGAATCAGCCCCAGCATTTT. Amino acid sequence: CASSPIGRNQPQHF.

The chain employs TRBV29-1 and TRBJ1-2; D not resolved. The CDR3 is 12 residues long. The germline gives CDR1 SQVTM, CDR2 ANQGSEA. Trimming removed 6 bases from V and 3 bases from J, with 11 bases in between. CDR3 amino acids: CSVMALHYGYTF. The CDR3 DNA is TGCAGCGTGATGGCCCTTCACTATGGCTACACCTTC.

J is TRBJ1-1 and V is TRBV30, with D unclear. With 8 bases removed from V and 2 bases from J, the gap between germline ends came to 12 bases. The germline CDR1 and CDR2 sequences are GTSNPN and SVGIG (reference sequence). CDR3 length: 12 amino acids. The CDR3 sequence: CAGTPDNTEAFF. CDR3 DNA: TGTGCCGGTACACCGGATAACACTGAAGCTTTCTTT.